This T cell receptor (beta chain) derives from a study of blood T cell repertoires in COVID-19. Whole-study context: The samples span acute and convalescent COVID-19 from the United States, Italy and Spain.

Across 20 to 25 US areas, participants ranged in age from 18 to 89 years. Participants' reported clinical history set cohort assignment. Symptom resolution, clearance, or two negative PCRs marked donors in Cohort 3 as recovered. This table comes from immunoSEQ multiplex PCR, and its TCRdb copy is limited to in-frame clones, with some not included. The table has 160,000 or so clones, approximately 86% seen once. The V and J ends lost 7 bases and 0 bases respectively, with 22 bases between them. CDR3 length: 17 amino acids. Looked up from germline, CDR1 is SGHKS and CDR2 is YYEKEE (reference sequence). The source of this sequence is a man in his fifties or sixties who had recovered from COVID-19. This chain uses TRBV5-5 with TRBJ1-1, with D perhaps TRBD1 (6 bases). Sequencing was carried out using PBMCs or T cells enriched from blood (not recorded which). In DNA form, the CDR3 reads TGTGCCAGCCGCCGCGGGGGCAACTGGGGCGTGAACACTGAAGCTTTCTTT. It is translated as CASRRGGNWGVNTEAFF.